Given below is one TCR beta chain in context. The antigen is unknown. Other DNA sequences within the sample encode an identical CDR3. These data come from a study of shared clonotypes between healthy human individuals. Study outcomes and limitations: Larger estimated richness was generally recorded for naive subsets relative to memory subsets.

From germline, CDR1 is SQVTM and CDR2 ANQGSEA. This CDR3 has 14 residues. V lost 6 bases, J lost 6 bases, and 17 bases lay in between. Profiling relied on immunoSEQ multiplex PCR, and the TCRdb table lists in-frame clones only, not all of them. The sample contains approximately 350,000 clones, approximately 79% of which appear only once. Donors included only healthy HIV-negative adults lacking recent acute infections or vaccinations. The sequenced sample consisted of memory CD4+ T cells sorted from blood. Subset indicated: CD45RA-negative fraction. The receptor was derived from a man aged 25-45 years in good health. This sequence joins TRBV29-1 and TRBJ2-2; D is perhaps TRBD2 (6 bases). The CDR3 reads CSVEGQEVAGELFF. In DNA form, the CDR3 reads TGCAGCGTGGAGGGGCAGGAGGTCGCCGGGGAGCTGTTTTTT.